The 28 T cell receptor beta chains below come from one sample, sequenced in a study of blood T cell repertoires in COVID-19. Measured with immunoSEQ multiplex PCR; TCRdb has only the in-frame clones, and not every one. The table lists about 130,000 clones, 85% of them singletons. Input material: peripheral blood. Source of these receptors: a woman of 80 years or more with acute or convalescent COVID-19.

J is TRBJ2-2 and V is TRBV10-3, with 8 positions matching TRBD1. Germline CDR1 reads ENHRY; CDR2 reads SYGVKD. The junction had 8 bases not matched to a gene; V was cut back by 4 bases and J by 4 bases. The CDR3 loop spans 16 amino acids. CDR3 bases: TGTGCCATCAGTGGGTTTTCAGGGGGCATCACCGGGGAGCTGTTTTTT. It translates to CAISGFSGGITGELFF.

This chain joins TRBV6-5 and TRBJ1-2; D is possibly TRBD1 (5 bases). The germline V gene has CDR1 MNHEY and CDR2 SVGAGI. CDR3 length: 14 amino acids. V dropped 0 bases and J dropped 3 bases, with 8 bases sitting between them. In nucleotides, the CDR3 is TGTGCCAGCAGTTACTCTGGGGACTACTATGGCTACACCTTC. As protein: CASSYSGDYYGYTF.

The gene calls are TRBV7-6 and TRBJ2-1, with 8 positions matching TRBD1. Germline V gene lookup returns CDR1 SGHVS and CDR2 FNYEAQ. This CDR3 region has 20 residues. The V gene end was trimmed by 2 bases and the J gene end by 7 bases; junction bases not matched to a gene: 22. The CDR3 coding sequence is TGTGCCAGCAGCTTAAAGGGGTACCCCTTTCGGACAGGGCCGGGGAATGAGCAGTTCTTC. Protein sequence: CASSLKGYPFRTGPGNEQFF.

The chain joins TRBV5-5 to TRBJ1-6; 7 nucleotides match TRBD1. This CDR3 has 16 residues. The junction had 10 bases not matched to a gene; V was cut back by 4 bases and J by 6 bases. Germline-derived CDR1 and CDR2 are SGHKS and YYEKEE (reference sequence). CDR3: CASSNRQGESNSPLHF. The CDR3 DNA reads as TGTGCCAGCAGCAACCGACAGGGAGAGAGTAATTCACCCCTCCACTTT.

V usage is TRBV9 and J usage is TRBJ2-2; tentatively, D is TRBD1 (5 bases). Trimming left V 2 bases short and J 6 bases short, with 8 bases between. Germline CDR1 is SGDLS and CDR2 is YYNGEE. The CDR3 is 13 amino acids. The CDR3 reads CASSVQGSGELFF. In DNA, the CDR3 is TGTGCCAGCAGCGTCCAGGGCTCCGGGGAGCTGTTTTTT.

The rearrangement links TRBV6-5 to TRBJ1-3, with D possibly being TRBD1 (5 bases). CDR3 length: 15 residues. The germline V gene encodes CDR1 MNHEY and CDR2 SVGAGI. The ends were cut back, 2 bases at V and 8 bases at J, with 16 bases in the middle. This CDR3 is CASSYAGTLSDTIYF. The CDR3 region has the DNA TGTGCCAGCAGTTACGCCGGGACTTTGAGCGACACCATATATTTT.

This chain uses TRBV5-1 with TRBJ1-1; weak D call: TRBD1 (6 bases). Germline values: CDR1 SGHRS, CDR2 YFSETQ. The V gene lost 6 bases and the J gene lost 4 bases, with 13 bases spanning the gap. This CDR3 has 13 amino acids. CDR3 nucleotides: TGCGCCAGCAACAAAGACAGGTTCACTGAAGCTTTCTTT. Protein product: CASNKDRFTEAFF.

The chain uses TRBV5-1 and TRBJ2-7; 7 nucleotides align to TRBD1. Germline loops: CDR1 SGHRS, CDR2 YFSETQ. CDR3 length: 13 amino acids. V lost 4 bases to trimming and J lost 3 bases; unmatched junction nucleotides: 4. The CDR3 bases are TGCGCCAGCAGCGTTGGGACAGACTACGAGCAGTACTTC. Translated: CASSVGTDYEQYF.

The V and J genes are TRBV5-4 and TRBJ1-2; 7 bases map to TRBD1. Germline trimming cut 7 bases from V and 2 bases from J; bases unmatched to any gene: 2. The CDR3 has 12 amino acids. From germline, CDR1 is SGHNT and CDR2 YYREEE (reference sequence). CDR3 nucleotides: TGTGCCAGCGGACAGGAGAACTATGGCTACACCTTC. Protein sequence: CASGQENYGYTF.

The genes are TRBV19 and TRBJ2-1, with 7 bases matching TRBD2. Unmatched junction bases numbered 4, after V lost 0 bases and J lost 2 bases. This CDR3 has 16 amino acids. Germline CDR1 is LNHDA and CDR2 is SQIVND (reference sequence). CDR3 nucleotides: TGTGCCAGTAGTATAGACGGCGGGGGAACCTACAATGAGCAGTTCTTC. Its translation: CASSIDGGGTYNEQFF.

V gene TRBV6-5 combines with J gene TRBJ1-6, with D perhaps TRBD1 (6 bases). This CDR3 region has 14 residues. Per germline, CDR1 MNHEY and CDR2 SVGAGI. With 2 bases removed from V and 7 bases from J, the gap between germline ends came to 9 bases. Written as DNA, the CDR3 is TGTGCCAGCAGTTACGACAGGCGGAATTCACCCCTCCACTTT. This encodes CASSYDRRNSPLHF.

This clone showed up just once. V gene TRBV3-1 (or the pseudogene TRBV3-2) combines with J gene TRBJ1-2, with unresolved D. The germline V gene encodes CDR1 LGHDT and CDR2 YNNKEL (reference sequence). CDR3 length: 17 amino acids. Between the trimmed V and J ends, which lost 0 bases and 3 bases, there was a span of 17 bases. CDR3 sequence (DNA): TGTGCCAGCAGCCAAGAGCTTGGACGGGATATTCACTATGGCTACACCTTC. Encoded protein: CASSQELGRDIHYGYTF.

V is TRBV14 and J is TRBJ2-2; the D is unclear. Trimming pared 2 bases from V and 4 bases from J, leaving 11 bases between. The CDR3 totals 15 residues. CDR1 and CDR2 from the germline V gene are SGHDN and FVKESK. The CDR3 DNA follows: TGTGCCAGCAGCCAAACTGAATATCGCACCGGGGAGCTGTTTTTT. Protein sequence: CASSQTEYRTGELFF.

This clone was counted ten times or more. The DNA of the CDR3 is TGTGCCAGCAGTCCCACAGGTGAAGCTTTCTTT. Translating gives CASSPTGEAFF. The chain recombines TRBV28 with TRBJ1-1; possible D gene TRBD1, 5 bases. The CDR3 runs to 11 residues. Looked up from germline, CDR1 is MDHEN and CDR2 is SYDVKM. With 5 bases removed from V and 7 bases from J, the gap between germline ends came to 8 bases.

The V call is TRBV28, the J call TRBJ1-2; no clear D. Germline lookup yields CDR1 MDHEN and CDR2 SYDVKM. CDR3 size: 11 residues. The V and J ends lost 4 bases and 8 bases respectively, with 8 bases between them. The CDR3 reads CASSYGRGYTF. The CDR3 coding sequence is TGTGCCAGCAGTTACGGTAGAGGCTACACCTTC.

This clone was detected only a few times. CDR3 sequence reads: CAEGTPMGGELFF. The CDR3 DNA reads TGTGCCGAAGGGACACCGATGGGCGGGGAGCTGTTTTTT. The chain carries TRBV28 and TRBJ2-2; possible D gene TRBD1, 6 bases. V dropped 11 bases and J dropped 7 bases, with 17 bases sitting between them. The CDR3 extends over 13 amino acids. Germline CDR1 MDHEN, CDR2 SYDVKM.

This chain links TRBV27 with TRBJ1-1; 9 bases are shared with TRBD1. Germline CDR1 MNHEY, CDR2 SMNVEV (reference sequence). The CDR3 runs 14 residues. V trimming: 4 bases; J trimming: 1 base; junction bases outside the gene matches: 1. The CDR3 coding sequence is TGTGCCAGCAGTTGGGACAGGGCGAACACTGAAGCTTTCTTT. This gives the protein CASSWDRANTEAFF.

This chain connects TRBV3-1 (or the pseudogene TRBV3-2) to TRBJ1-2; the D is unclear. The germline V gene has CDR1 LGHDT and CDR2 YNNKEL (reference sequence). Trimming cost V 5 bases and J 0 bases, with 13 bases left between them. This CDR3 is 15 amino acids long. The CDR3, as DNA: TGTGCCAGCAGCATTCTTAACAGAGCTAACTATGGCTACACCTTC. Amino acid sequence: CASSILNRANYGYTF.

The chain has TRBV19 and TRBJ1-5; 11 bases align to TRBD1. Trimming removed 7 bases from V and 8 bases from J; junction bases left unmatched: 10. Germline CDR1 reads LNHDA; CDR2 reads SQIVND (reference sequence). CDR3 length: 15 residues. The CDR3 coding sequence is TGTGCCAGTACCACCTGGACAGGGGGCAGGAAGCCCCAGCATTTT. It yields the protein CASTTWTGGRKPQHF. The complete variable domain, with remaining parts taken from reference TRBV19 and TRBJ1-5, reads DGGITQSPKYLFRKEGQNVTLSCEQNLNHDAMYWYRQDPGQGLRLIYYSQIVNDFQKGDIAEGYSVSREKKESFPLTVTSAQKNPTAFYLCASTTWTGGRKPQHFGDGTRLSIL.

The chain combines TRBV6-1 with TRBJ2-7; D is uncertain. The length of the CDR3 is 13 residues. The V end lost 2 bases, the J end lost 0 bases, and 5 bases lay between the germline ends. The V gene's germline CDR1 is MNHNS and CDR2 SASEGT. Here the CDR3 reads CASSEFGSYEQYF. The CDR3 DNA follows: TGTGCCAGCAGTGAATTCGGCTCCTACGAGCAGTACTTC.

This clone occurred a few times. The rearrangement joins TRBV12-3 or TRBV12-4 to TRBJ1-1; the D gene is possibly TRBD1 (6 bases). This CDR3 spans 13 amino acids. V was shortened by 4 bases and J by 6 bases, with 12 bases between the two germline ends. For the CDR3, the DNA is TGTGCCAGCAGTTCATCACAGGGAGCTGAAGCTTTCTTT. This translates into CASSSSQGAEAFF.

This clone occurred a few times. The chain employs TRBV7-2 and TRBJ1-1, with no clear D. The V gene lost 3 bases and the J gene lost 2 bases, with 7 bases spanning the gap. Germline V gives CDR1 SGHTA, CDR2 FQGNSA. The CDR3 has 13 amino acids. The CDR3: CASSFAENTEAFF. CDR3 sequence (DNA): TGTGCCAGCAGCTTTGCAGAAAACACTGAAGCTTTCTTT.

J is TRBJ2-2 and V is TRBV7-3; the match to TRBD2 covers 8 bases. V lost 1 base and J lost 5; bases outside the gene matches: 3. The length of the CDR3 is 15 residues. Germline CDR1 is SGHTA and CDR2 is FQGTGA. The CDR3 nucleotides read TGTGCCAGCAGCTTAAGCGGGGGGACGACCGGGGAGCTGTTTTTT. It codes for CASSLSGGTTGELFF.

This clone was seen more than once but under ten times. The CDR3 sequence: CASIAGWASTEAFF. The CDR3 nucleotides read TGTGCCAGTATTGCAGGGTGGGCCAGCACTGAAGCTTTCTTT. The chain couples TRBV19 to TRBJ1-1; TRBD1 is a possible D gene (5 bases). The V gene's germline CDR1 is LNHDA and CDR2 SQIVND (reference sequence). V was cut by 7 bases and J by 4 bases, with 16 bases left in between. The CDR3 has 14 amino acids.

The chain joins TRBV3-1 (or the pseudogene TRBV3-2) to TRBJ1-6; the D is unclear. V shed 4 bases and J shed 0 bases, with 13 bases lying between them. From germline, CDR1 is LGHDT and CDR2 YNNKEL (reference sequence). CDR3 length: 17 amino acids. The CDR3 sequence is CASSPGPGVSYNSPLHF. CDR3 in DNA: TGTGCCAGCAGCCCGGGTCCGGGAGTCTCCTATAATTCACCCCTCCACTTT.

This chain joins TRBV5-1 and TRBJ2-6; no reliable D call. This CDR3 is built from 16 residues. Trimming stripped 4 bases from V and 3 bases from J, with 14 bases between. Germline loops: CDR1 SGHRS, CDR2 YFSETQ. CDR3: CASSVPPLFGANVLTF. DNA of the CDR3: TGCGCCAGCAGCGTTCCCCCCCTGTTTGGGGCCAACGTCCTGACTTTC.

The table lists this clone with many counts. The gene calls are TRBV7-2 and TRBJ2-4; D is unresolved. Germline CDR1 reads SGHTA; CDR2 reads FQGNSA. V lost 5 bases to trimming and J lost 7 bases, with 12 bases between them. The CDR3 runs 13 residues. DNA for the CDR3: TGTGCCAGCAGCCCCGAGGCGGAGAACATTCAGTACTTC. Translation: CASSPEAENIQYF.

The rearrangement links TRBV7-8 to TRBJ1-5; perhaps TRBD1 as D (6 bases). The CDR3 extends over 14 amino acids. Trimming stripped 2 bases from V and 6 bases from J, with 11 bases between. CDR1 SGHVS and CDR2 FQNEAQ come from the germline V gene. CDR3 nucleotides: TGTGCCAGCAGCTTAACGGGCAGGGGTCAGCCCCAGCATTTT. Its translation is CASSLTGRGQPQHF.